This TCR beta chain was documented in a study of T cells in Graves' hyperthyroidism and ophthalmopathy. This clonotype appeared many times. CDR1 LNHNV and CDR2 YYDKDF come from the germline V gene (reference sequence). Trimming removed 2 bases at V and 5 bases at J, with 7 bases between. There are 13 residues in the CDR3. The study included ophthalmopathy patients with Clinical Activity Score at least 3, NOSPECS grade at least 4 and duration under 3 months. Patients were excluded for uncontrolled infection, other autoimmune disease, pregnancy or lactation. Clinical symptoms, serum thyroxine, TRAb, thyroid ultrasound and orbital computed tomography informed diagnoses. Amplified TCR beta CDR3 regions derived from RNA transcripts. The HTBI set primed first-round TCR CDR3 RT-PCR. One entry per CDR3 protein, called by TCRdb with MiXCR from the multiplex PCR reads. The data show 620,000 or so distinct CDR3 sequences, approximately 15% seen once.

The sample consisted of blood. This sequence originates from a woman between 45 and 65 years old with Graves' ophthalmopathy. The rearrangement joins TRBV15 to TRBJ2-1; no clear D. CDR3 amino acids: CATSRMTDNEQFF. In DNA form, the CDR3 reads TGTGCCACCAGCAGAATGACGGACAATGAGCAGTTCTTC. Together with reference TRBV15 and TRBJ2-1, the CDR3 gives the full variable domain: DAMVIQNPRYQVTQFGKPVTLSCSQTLNHNVMYWYQQKSSQAPKLLFHYYDKDFNNEADTPDNFQSRRPNTSFCFLDIRSPGLGDTAMYLCATSRMTDNEQFFGPGTRLTVL.